This T cell receptor beta chain was captured in a study of T cell responses to AZD1222 COVID-19 vaccine. Notes on the study in general: Repertoire sampling happened only post peak T cell response. In a largely white British group with more females than males, clonal diversity was possibly underestimated.

Libraries were prepared by immunoSEQ multiplex PCR; TCRdb keeps only in-frame clonotypes and omits some of them. The data hold 100,000 or so clones, with more than 75% observed a single time. Note on this clone: Its target is unknown.

V was shortened by 3 bases and J by 5 bases, with 7 bases between the two germline ends. CDR1 and CDR2 from the germline V gene are KGHSH and LQKENI. The CDR3 contains 12 residues. The chain uses TRBV18 and TRBJ1-1; the D is unclear. The starting material was peripheral blood, obtained on day 0 of MenACWY control vaccination. This TCR came from an adult in good health. The CDR3 is CASSPGSTEAFF. The CDR3, as DNA: TGTGCCAGCTCACCGGGGAGTACTGAAGCTTTCTTT.